This T cell receptor (beta chain) comes out of a study of Graves' ophthalmopathy and Graves' hyperthyroidism. Study findings and constraints: Blood contained most expanded thyroid clonotypes exceeding 0.001 frequency.

The study excluded patients with other autoimmune diseases, uncontrolled infections, pregnancy or lactation. Sampling over 8 ml of fresh peripheral blood provided the PBMCs. The authors amplified TCR beta CDR3 regions, and they did so from RNA transcripts for repertoire sequencing. Following a first-round RT-PCR that used HTBI primers, a second-round multiplex PCR was carried out. TCRdb called the multiplex PCR reads again in MiXCR, with one record for every CDR3 protein. The table records almost 750,000 distinct CDR3 sequences, around 40% of them present only once. Worth noting for this clonotype: Its antigen is unknown.

Germline-derived CDR1 and CDR2 are SEHNR and FQNEAQ (reference sequence). This CDR3 region has 14 residues. Trimming left V 6 bases short and J 2 bases short, with 10 bases between. The material sequenced was peripheral blood. The rearrangement joins TRBV7-9 to TRBJ2-2; D might be TRBD2 (5 bases). This receptor was obtained from an adult man with Graves' ophthalmopathy. The CDR3 DNA follows: TGTGCCAGCAGTGACGGGGTTAACACCGGGGAGCTGTTTTTT. This encodes CASSDGVNTGELFF.